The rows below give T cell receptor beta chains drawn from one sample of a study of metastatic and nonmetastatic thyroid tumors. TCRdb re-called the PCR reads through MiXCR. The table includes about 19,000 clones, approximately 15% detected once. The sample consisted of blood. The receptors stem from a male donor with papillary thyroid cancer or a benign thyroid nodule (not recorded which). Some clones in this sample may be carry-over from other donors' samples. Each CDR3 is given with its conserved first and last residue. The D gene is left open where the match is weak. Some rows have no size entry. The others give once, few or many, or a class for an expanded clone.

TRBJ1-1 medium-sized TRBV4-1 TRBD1 TGCGCCAGCAGCCCTGTCGGGGACAGGGAAGCTTTCTTT CASSPVGDREAFF
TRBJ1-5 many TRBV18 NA TGTGCCAGCTCACCTTCAGGGGCAAGCAATCAGCCCCAGCATTTT CASSPSGASNQPQHF
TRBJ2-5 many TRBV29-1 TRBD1 TGCAGCGTTGAAGCCTGGGGACAGGGGGTCGAAGAGACCCAGTACTTC CSVEAWGQGVEETQYF
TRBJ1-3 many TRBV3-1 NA TGTGCCAGCAGCCAGCAGAGAACCTCTGGAAACACCATATATTTT CASSQQRTSGNTIYF
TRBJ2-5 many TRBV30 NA TGTGCCTGGAGTGTTGGGGTTCAAGAGACCCAGTACTTC CAWSVGVQETQYF
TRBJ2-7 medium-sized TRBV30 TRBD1 TGTGCCTGGAACGGGGACAGCTACGAGCAGTACTTC CAWNGDSYEQYF
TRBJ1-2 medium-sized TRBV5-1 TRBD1 TGCGCCAGCGCGGAGGACAGGGTAAATGGCTACACCTTC CASAEDRVNGYTF
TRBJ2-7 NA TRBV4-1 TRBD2 TGCGCCAGCAGCCGAGGGACTAGCGGGAGTGATTACGAGCAGTACTTC CASSRGTSGSDYEQYF
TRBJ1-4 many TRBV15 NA TGTGCCACCAGCAGAGGGGGGGCCAATGTGGTGGGCGAAAAACTGTTTTTT CATSRGGANVVGEKLFF
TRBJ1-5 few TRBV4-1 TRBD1 TGCGCCAGCAGCCAATGGGACAGGGGCAGCAATCAGCCCCAGCATTTT CASSQWDRGSNQPQHF
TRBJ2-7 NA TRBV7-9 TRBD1 TGTGCCAGCAGCTCTCCGGGACAGCCCTACGAGCAGTACTTC CASSSPGQPYEQYF
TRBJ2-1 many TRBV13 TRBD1 TGTGCCAGCAGCTTGGGGCAGGGGGCATTCTTC CASSLGQGAFF
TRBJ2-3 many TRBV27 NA TGTGCCAGCAGGCCTACCCGGAACACAGATACGCAGTATTTT CASRPTRNTDTQYF
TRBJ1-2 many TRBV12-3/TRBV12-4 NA TGTGCCAGCAGTACGGGGACTAACTATGGCTACACCTTC CASSTGTNYGYTF
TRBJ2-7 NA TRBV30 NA TGTGCCTGGAGCCCCGGGACCAGCCGATACGAGCAGTACTTC CAWSPGTSRYEQYF
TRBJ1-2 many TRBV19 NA TGTGCCAGTAGTATACCCGACAGAAGTAAGGGCTACACCTTC CASSIPDRSKGYTF
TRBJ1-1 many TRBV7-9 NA TGTGCCAGCTGCTCGGGATCGAGGTGTGTCACTGAAGCTTTCTTT CASCSGSRCVTEAFF
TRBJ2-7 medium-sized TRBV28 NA TGTGCCAGCAGTTTCCACCTGACGGGTTACGAGCAGTACTTC CASSFHLTGYEQYF
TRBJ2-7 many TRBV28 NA TGTGCCAGCGTAAACCCGAATGGAGGGCTTCACTACTTC CASVNPNGGLHYF
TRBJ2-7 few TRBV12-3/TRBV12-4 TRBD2 TGTGCCAGCAGCCGAATCGGGAGGGCCTTCTTAGAGCAGTATTTC CASSRIGRAFLEQYF
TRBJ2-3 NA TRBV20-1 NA TGCAGTGCTACTTGGGTAAACACAGATACGCAGTATTTT CSATWVNTDTQYF
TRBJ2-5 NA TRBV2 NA TGTGCCAGCAGCGTTGGGCCAGGAGAGACCCAGTACTTC CASSVGPGETQYF
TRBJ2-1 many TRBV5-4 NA TGTGCCAGCAGCCCCGGGGGAAGCTCCTACAATGAGCAGTTCTTC CASSPGGSSYNEQFF
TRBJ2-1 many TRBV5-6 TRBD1 TGTGCCAGCAGCAAACTCACGACAGGGTCCGACAATGAGCAGTTCTTC CASSKLTTGSDNEQFF
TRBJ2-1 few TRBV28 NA TGTGCCAGCAGTTTACCCCAGGGTGAGCAGTTCTTC CASSLPQGEQFF
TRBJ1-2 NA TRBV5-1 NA TGCGCCAGCAGCTTGGACGGCAAAGGGTACACCTTC CASSLDGKGYTF
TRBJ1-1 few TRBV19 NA TGTGCCAGTAGTATAGGGACCCTGAACACTGAAGCTTTCTTT CASSIGTLNTEAFF
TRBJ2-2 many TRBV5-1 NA TGCGCCAGCAGCCGGGACGTTCAAACCGGGGAGCTGTTTTTT CASSRDVQTGELFF
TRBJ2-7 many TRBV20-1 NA TGCAGTGCTAGAGCCAGGGACGCCTACGAGCAGTACTTC CSARARDAYEQYF
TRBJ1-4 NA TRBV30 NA TGTGCCTGGATTGAGGGGGGATGGGAAAAACTGTTTTTT CAWIEGGWEKLFF
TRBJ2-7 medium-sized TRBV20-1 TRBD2 TGCAGTGCTAAGGTTATAGCGGGAATGGCCTACGAGCAGTACTTC CSAKVIAGMAYEQYF
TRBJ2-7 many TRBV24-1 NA TGTGCCACCAGTGATTTGTCCGAGCAGTACTTC CATSDLSEQYF
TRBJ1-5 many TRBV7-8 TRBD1 TGTGCCAGCAGCTTAGAAAAATGGCAGGGGGGGAATCAGCCCCAGCATTTT CASSLEKWQGGNQPQHF
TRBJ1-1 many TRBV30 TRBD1 TGTGCCCTTGGGGTCGACAGGGGGGTCACTGAAGCTTTCTTT CALGVDRGVTEAFF
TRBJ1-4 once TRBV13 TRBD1 TGTGCCGGCGGACAGGGTTCCACCAACCGGTTTTTT CAGGQGSTNRFF
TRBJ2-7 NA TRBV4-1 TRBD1 TGCGCCAGCAGCCAAGAATTGTCGGGGACAGGGGTCTACGAGCAGTACTTC CASSQELSGTGVYEQYF
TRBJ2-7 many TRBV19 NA TGTGCCAGTAGTGTTCAGGGACGTGGGCACGAGCAGTACTTC CASSVQGRGHEQYF
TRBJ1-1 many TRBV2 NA TGTGCCAGCTACCTGGACGGTGAAGCTTTCTTT CASYLDGEAFF
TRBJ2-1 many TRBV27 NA TGTGCCAGCAGTTTATCCAGTCTCTACAATGAGCAGTTCTTC CASSLSSLYNEQFF
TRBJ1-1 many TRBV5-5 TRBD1 TGTGCCAGCAGCTTGCGGTCAGGGGGCTCTGAAGCTTTCTTT CASSLRSGGSEAFF
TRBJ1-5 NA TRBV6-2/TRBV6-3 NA NA CASSYRSKGVAGGNQPHHF
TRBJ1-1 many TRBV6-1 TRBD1 TGTGCCAGCATTCGACAGGGGAAGAGCACTGAAGCTTTCTTT CASIRQGKSTEAFF